This T cell receptor (beta chain) was identified during a study of blood T cells in healthy people across ages. The V and J ends lost 5 bases and 1 base respectively, with 15 bases between them. The germline V gene has CDR1 DFQATT and CDR2 SNEGSKA (reference sequence). The CDR3 totals 14 residues. A second roughly 6 to 11 cycle PCR used barcoded and J-beta primers. TCRdb re-called the 5' RACE reads with MiXCR, one entry per CDR3 protein. The sample lists 600,000 to 1,000,000 distinct CDR3 sequences; more than 45% were seen once. This chain links TRBV20-1 with TRBJ2-7; D may match TRBD1 or TRBD2 (5 bases each). This TCR was recovered from a man between 25 and 39 years old in good health. Sequencing was done on a sample of blood. CDR3 nucleotides: TGCAGTGCTTGGGACCTGGGCGAGTCCTACGAGCAGTACTTC. It yields the protein CSAWDLGESYEQYF.